The sample holds many counts of the clone carrying this T cell receptor beta chain. Its antigen is not identified. A clone one base away is much larger, so this may be a read error. This specimen comes from a study of T cells in Graves' hyperthyroidism and ophthalmopathy. Study observations and caveats: Patients with ophthalmopathy were separated from those with stable hyperthyroidism by a 13 V-J model. The majority of expanded thyroid clonotypes above 0.001 also appeared in blood.

Amplification targeted TCR beta CDR3 regions from RNA transcripts. First-round RT-PCR of the TCR CDR3 relied on the HTBI primer set. MiXCR was run by TCRdb on the multiplex PCR reads, yielding one entry per CDR3 protein. The profile shows roughly 570,000 distinct CDR3 sequences, roughly 46% of them singletons. Sequencing was done on a sample of peripheral blood or thyroid tissue (not recorded which). The receptor was derived from a woman aged 18-30 years with Graves' hyperthyroidism.

In DNA, the CDR3 is TGTACCAGCAGCGTAAACGGTGCCTACGAGCAGTACTTC. This encodes CTSSVNGAYEQYF. The V and J genes are TRBV2 and TRBJ2-7, with D hard to call. The CDR3 loop spans 13 amino acids. CDR1 and CDR2 from the germline V gene are SNHLY and FYNNEI. Combining the CDR3 with reference TRBV2 and TRBJ2-7 gives the whole variable domain EPEVTQTPSHQVTQMGQEVILRCVPISNHLYFYWYRQILGQKVEFLVSFYNNEISEKSEIFDDQFSVERPDGSNFTLKIRSTKLEDSAMYFCTSSVNGAYEQYFGPGTRLTVT.